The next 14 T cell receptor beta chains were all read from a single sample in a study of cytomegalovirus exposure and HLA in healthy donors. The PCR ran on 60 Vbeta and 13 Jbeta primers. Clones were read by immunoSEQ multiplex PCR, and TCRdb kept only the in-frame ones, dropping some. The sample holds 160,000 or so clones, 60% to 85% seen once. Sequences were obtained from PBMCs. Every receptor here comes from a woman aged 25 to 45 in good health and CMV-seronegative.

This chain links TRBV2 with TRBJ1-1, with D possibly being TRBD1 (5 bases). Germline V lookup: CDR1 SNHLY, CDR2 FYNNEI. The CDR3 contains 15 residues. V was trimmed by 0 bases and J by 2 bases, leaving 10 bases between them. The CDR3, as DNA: TGTGCCAGCAGTGAAGCGAGACAGACTAACACTGAAGCTTTCTTT. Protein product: CASSEARQTNTEAFF.

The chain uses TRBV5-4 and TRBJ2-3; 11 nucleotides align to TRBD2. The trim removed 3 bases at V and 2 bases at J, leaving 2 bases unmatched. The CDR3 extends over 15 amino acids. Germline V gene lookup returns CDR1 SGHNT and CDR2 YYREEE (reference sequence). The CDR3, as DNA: TGTGCCAGCAGCTCGGGACTAGCGGACACAGATACGCAGTATTTT. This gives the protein CASSSGLADTDTQYF.

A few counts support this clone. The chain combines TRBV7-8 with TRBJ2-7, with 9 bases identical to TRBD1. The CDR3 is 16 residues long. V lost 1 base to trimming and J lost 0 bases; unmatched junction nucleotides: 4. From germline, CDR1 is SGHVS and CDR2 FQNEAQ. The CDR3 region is CASSLEGTGSSYEQYF. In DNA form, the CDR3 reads TGTGCCAGCAGCTTAGAGGGGACAGGGAGCTCCTACGAGCAGTACTTC. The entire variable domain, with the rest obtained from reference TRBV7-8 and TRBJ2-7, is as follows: GAGVSQSPRYKVAKRGQDVALRCDPISGHVSLFWYQQALGQGPEFLTYFQNEAQLDKSGLPSDRFFAERPEGSVSTLKIQRTQQEDSAVYLCASSLEGTGSSYEQYFGPGTRLTVT.

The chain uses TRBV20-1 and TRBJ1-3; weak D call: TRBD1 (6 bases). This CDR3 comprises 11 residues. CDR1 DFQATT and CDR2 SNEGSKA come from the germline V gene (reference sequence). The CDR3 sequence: CRSDRGNTIYF. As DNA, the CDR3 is TGCAGGAGCGACAGGGGAAACACCATATATTTT.

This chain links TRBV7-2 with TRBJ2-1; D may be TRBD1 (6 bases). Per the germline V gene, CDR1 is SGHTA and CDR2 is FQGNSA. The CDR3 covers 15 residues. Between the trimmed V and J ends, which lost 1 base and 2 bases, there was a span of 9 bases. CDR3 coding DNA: TGTGCCAGCAGCTTAGGGGACACTACCTACAATGAGCAGTTCTTC. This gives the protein CASSLGDTTYNEQFF.

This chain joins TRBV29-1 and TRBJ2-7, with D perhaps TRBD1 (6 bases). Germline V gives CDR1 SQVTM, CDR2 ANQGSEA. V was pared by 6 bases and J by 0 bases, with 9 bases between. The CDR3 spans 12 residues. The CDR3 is CSVIQGSYEQYF. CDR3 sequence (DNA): TGCAGCGTAATACAGGGCTCCTACGAGCAGTACTTC.

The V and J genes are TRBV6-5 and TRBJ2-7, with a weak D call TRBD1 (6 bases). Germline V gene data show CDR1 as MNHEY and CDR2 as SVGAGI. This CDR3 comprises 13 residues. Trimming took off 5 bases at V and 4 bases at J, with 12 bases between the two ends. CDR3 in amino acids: CASSLYREYEQYF. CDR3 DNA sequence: TGTGCCAGCAGTCTTTACAGGGAGTACGAGCAGTACTTC.

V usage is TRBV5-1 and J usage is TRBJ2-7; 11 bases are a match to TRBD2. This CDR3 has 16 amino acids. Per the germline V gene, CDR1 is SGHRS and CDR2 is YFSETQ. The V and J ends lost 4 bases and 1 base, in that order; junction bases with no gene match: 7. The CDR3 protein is CASSLTGTSGSYEQYF. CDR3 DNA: TGCGCCAGCAGCCTAACCGGGACTAGCGGTTCCTACGAGCAGTACTTC.

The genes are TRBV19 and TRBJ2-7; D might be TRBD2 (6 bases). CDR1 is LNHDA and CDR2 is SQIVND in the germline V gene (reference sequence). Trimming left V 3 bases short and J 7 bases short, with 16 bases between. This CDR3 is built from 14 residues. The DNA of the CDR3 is TGTGCCAGTAGTATCCCGGGACTCCATTCGGAGCAGTACTTC. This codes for CASSIPGLHSEQYF.

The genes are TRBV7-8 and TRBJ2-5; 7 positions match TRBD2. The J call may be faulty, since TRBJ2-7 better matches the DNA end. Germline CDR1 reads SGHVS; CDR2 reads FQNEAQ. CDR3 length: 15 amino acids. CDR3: CASSLAGTTIYEQYF. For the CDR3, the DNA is TGTGCCAGCAGCTTAGCGGGGACTACAATCTACGAGCAGTACTTC.

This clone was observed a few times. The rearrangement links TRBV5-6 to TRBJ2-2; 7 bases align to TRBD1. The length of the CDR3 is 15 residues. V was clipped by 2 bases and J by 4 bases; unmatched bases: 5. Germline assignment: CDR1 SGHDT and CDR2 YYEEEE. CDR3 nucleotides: TGTGCCAGCAGCTTAGGGGGCGGACCCACCGGGGAGCTGTTTTTT. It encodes CASSLGGGPTGELFF.

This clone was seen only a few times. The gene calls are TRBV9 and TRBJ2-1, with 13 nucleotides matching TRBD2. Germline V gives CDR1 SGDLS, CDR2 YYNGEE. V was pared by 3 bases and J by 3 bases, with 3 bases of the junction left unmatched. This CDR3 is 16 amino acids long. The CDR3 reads CASSGLAGGNYNEQFF. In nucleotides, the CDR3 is TGTGCCAGCAGCGGACTAGCGGGGGGAAACTACAATGAGCAGTTCTTC.

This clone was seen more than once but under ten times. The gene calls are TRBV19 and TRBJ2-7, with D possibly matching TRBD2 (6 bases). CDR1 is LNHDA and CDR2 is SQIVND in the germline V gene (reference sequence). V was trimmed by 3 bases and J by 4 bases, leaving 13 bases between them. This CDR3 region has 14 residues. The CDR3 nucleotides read TGTGCCAGTAGTATCGGGGCAGGGAGGTACGAGCAGTACTTC. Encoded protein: CASSIGAGRYEQYF.

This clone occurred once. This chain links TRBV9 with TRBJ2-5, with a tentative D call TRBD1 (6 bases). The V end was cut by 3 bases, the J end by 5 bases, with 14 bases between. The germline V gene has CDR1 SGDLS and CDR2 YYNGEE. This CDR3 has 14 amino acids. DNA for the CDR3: TGTGCCAGCAGCGGTTCCTCAAGGGGGGAGACCCAGTACTTC. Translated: CASSGSSRGETQYF. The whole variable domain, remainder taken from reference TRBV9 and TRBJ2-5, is DSGVTQTPKHLITATGQRVTLRCSPRSGDLSVYWYQQSLDQGLQFLIQYYNGEERAKGNILERFSAQQFPDLHSELNLSSLELGDSALYFCASSGSSRGETQYFGPGTRLLVL.